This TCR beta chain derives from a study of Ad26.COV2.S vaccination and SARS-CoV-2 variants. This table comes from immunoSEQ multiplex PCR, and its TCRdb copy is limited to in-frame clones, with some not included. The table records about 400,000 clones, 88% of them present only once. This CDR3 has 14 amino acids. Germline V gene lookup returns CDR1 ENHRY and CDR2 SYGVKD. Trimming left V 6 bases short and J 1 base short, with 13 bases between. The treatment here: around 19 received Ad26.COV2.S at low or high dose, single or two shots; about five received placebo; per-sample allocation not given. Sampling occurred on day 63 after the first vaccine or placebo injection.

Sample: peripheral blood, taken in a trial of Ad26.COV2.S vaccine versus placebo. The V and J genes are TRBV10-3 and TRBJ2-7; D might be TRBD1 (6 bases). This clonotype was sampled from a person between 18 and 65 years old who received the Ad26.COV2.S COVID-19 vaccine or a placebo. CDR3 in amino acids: CAISPNRESYEQYF. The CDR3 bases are TGTGCCATCAGCCCTAACAGGGAATCCTACGAGCAGTACTTC.